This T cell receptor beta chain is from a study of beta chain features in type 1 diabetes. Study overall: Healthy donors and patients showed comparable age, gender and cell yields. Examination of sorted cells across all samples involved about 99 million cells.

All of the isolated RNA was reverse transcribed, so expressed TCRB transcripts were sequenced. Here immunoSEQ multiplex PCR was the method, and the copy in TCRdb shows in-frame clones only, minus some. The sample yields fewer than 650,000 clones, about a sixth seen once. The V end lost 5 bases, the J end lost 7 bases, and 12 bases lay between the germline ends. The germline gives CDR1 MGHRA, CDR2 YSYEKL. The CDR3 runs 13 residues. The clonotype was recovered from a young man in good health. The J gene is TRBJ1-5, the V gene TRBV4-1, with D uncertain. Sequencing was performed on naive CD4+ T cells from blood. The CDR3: CASSIQTGQPQHF. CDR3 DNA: TGCGCCAGCAGCATACAGACGGGACAGCCCCAGCATTTT.